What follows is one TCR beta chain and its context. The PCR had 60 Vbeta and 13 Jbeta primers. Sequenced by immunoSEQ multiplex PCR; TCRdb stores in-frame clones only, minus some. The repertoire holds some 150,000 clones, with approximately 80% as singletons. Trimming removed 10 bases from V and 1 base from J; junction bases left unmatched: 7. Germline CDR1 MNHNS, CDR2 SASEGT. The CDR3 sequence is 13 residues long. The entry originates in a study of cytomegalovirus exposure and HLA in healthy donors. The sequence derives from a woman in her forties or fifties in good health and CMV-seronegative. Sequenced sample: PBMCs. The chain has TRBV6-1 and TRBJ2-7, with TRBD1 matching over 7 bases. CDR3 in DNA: TGTGCCAACCGGGACAGCGGATCCTACGAGCAGTACTTC. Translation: CANRDSGSYEQYF.